These 16 T cell receptor beta chains were sequenced from one sample in a study of T-cell memory formation after mild COVID-19. TCRdb reanalysed the 5' RACE reads using MiXCR and keeps one entry per CDR3 protein. The data show 580,000 or so distinct CDR3 sequences, about 18% seen once. Sequences were obtained from PBMCs or a T cell subset sorted from them (not recorded which). Receptor source: an adult woman who had mild COVID-19 (a few samples of this study predate the infection). Cell type and time point are not known.

V gene TRBV7-2 combines with J gene TRBJ1-2; D may be TRBD1 (5 bases). The CDR3 contains 13 residues. From germline, CDR1 is SGHTA and CDR2 FQGNSA. The V end was cut by 4 bases, the J end by 5 bases, with 11 bases between. DNA for the CDR3: TGTGCCAGCAGCTGGGGACCCGAATATGGCTACACCTTC. Its translation: CASSWGPEYGYTF.

The chain combines TRBV12-3 or TRBV12-4 with TRBJ2-6; D call uncertain. CDR3 size: 16 residues. V dropped 5 bases and J dropped 0 bases, with 11 bases sitting between them. CDR3 nucleotide sequence: TGTGCCAGCAGTCTTCGGACCTTCTCTGGGGCCAACGTCCTGACTTTC. Translating gives CASSLRTFSGANVLTF.

This clonotype has just a few counts. V is TRBV4-1 and J is TRBJ1-1; the D is unclear. V was cut by 7 bases and J by 1 base, with 13 bases left in between. The CDR3 covers 14 residues. Germline CDR1 is MGHRA and CDR2 is YSYEKL. CDR3 region: CASTSHGPNTEAFF. CDR3 sequence (DNA): TGCGCCAGCACCTCGCACGGACCGAACACTGAAGCTTTCTTT.

This clonotype has a handful of counts. The chain uses TRBV5-4 and TRBJ2-7, with a weak D call TRBD1 (6 bases). The CDR3 sequence is 15 residues long. The germline CDR1 and CDR2 sequences are SGHNT and YYREEE (reference sequence). V lost 3 bases and J 6 bases, leaving 19 bases between the germline ends. CDR3 nucleotide sequence: TGTGCCAGCAGCTCCTTACAGGGAATAGGCCGCGAGCAGTACTTC. Its translation: CASSSLQGIGREQYF.

This clonotype was seen more than once but under ten times. CDR3 sequence (DNA): TGTGCCAGCATGGAGTGGGACACCCAAAACATTCAGTACTTC. This translates into CASMEWDTQNIQYF. The chain recombines TRBV2 with TRBJ2-4; perhaps TRBD1 as D (6 bases). Germline-derived CDR1 and CDR2 are SNHLY and FYNNEI. The CDR3 extends over 14 amino acids. V gave up 7 bases and J gave up 5 bases, with 15 bases separating them.

This clonotype was counted ten times or more. The chain recombines TRBV7-2 with TRBJ1-4; a weak D match, TRBD1 (6 bases). Trimming cost V 4 bases and J 5 bases, with 20 bases left between them. Germline CDR1 SGHTA, CDR2 FQGNSA. The CDR3 has 17 residues. This CDR3 reads CASSSTGGGALNEKLFF. The CDR3, as DNA: TGTGCCAGCAGCTCGACGGGTGGGGGGGCCCTAAATGAAAAACTGTTTTTT.

This clonotype was recorded a few times. The chain is built from TRBV5-6 and TRBJ1-1, with 7 bases that match TRBD1. The CDR3 runs 15 residues. V dropped 1 base and J dropped 0; count of bases not matched to a gene: 3. CDR1 is SGHDT and CDR2 is YYEEEE in the germline V gene. The DNA of the CDR3 is TGTGCCAGCAGCTTGTTTCAGGGGGTGAACACTGAAGCTTTCTTT. It specifies CASSLFQGVNTEAFF. Variable domain in full (rest from reference TRBV5-6 and TRBJ1-1): DAGVTQSPTHLIKTRGQQVTLRCSPKSGHDTVSWYQQALGQGPQFIFQYYEEEERQRGNFPDRFSGHQFPNYSSELNVNALLLGDSALYLCASSLFQGVNTEAFFGQGTRLTVV.

This clonotype was observed many times. The chain couples TRBV5-6 to TRBJ2-3; no clear D gene. Germline CDR1 SGHDT, CDR2 YYEEEE. The CDR3 runs to 12 residues. V was trimmed by 4 bases and J by 2 bases, leaving 5 bases between them. The CDR3 bases are TGTGCCAGCAGCAGACACACAGATACGCAGTATTTT. Residues: CASSRHTDTQYF.

Only a few counts were recorded for this clonotype. The J gene is TRBJ2-1, the V gene TRBV12-3 or TRBV12-4; D unresolved. With 2 bases removed from V and 0 bases from J, the gap between germline ends came to 5 bases. The CDR3 has 14 amino acids. The CDR3 nucleotides read TGTGCCAGCAGTTTACTAGACTCCTACAATGAGCAGTTCTTC. Protein: CASSLLDSYNEQFF.

This clonotype was counted only a few times. The chain is built from TRBV5-1 and TRBJ2-7, with a tentative D call TRBD1 (5 bases). V lost 0 bases, J lost 3 bases, and 13 bases lay in between. Germline CDR1 is SGHRS and CDR2 is YFSETQ. CDR3 length: 15 residues. The CDR3: CASSLAASQGYEQYF. In DNA, the CDR3 is TGCGCCAGCAGCTTGGCCGCGAGCCAGGGCTACGAGCAGTACTTC. The complete variable domain, with remaining parts taken from reference TRBV5-1 and TRBJ2-7, reads KAGVTQTPRYLIKTRGQQVTLSCSPISGHRSVSWYQQTPGQGLQFLFEYFSETQRNKGNFPGRFSGRQFSNSRSEMNVSTLELGDSALYLCASSLAASQGYEQYFGPGTRLTVT.

V usage is TRBV20-1 and J usage is TRBJ2-5; tentative D call: TRBD2 (6 bases). The CDR3 runs to 14 residues. The V gene lost 5 bases and the J gene lost 5 bases, with 18 bases spanning the gap. The germline CDR1 and CDR2 sequences are DFQATT and SNEGSKA (reference sequence). The CDR3: CSAGDGLAGETQYF. The CDR3 DNA reads as TGCAGTGCTGGGGACGGGCTGGCGGGGGAGACCCAGTACTTC.

This chain connects TRBV5-1 to TRBJ2-1, with TRBD1 matching 9 bases. V was clipped by 4 bases and J by 6 bases; unmatched bases: 8. Germline V gene lookup returns CDR1 SGHRS and CDR2 YFSETQ. The CDR3 runs 15 residues. In DNA form, the CDR3 reads TGCGCCAGCAGCCCCGGGACAGGGTTAATCAATGAGCAGTTCTTC. It yields the protein CASSPGTGLINEQFF. The full variable domain, rest sourced from reference TRBV5-1 and TRBJ2-1, is KAGVTQTPRYLIKTRGQQVTLSCSPISGHRSVSWYQQTPGQGLQFLFEYFSETQRNKGNFPGRFSGRQFSNSRSEMNVSTLELGDSALYLCASSPGTGLINEQFFGPGTRLTVL.

In its sample, this clonotype was seen a few times. V is TRBV20-1 and J is TRBJ1-4; TRBD1 agrees at 8 bases. The germline V gene has CDR1 DFQATT and CDR2 SNEGSKA (reference sequence). The CDR3 consists of 12 residues. The V gene end was trimmed by 4 bases and the J gene end by 8 bases; junction bases not matched to a gene: 3. The CDR3 is CSAMDRAEKLFF. Here the CDR3 DNA reads TGCAGTGCTATGGACAGGGCCGAAAAACTGTTTTTT.

The gene calls are TRBV5-1 and TRBJ1-1, with 7 nucleotides matching TRBD1. Unmatched junction bases numbered 7, after V lost 4 bases and J lost 1 base. The CDR3 loop spans 15 amino acids. CDR1 and CDR2 from the germline V gene are SGHRS and YFSETQ. The CDR3 is CASSGPGTANTEAFF. DNA of the CDR3: TGCGCCAGCAGCGGCCCCGGGACAGCGAACACTGAAGCTTTCTTT.

The chain carries TRBV12-3 or TRBV12-4 and TRBJ1-1; D unresolved. This CDR3 region has 13 residues. Trimming took off 5 bases at V and 5 bases at J, with 12 bases between the two ends. CDR3 sequence (DNA): TGTGCCAGCAGTCCCTTGCGGAAAACTGAAGCTTTCTTT. Encoded protein: CASSPLRKTEAFF.

The CDR3 DNA is TGTGCCAGCACCTGGGGCGGGGGTCACTGGTACAATGAGCAGTTCTTC. The encoded protein is CASTWGGGHWYNEQFF. The rearrangement joins TRBV6-2 or TRBV6-3 to TRBJ2-1; 7 bases match TRBD2. The CDR3 is made up of 16 amino acids. Germline assignment: CDR1 MNHEY and CDR2 SVGEGT. V gave up 7 bases and J gave up 4 bases; unmatched junction bases: 13.